The text below deals with one T cell receptor (beta chain). This sample stems from a study of T-cell reconstitution after alpha-beta-depleted transplantation in children. Preparation of the TCRbeta library used unique molecular identifiers. In TCRdb, the PCR reads were re-called with MiXCR into one record per CDR3 protein. The sample shows about 400,000 distinct CDR3 sequences, 15% to 20% of them seen only once. Trimming at V came to 3 bases and at J to 11 bases, leaving 6 bases not matched to a gene. The germline gives CDR1 KGHDR, CDR2 SFDVKD. The CDR3 runs to 13 residues. This receptor was obtained from a boy under two years old who had a stem cell transplant for Wiskott-Aldrich syndrome, so the T cells may come from the graft donor. Sequencing used PBMCs, mostly from graft donor cells, obtained 360 days after TCRalphabeta/CD19-depleted stem cell transplant. The chain carries TRBV24-1 and TRBJ2-3; TRBD1 aligns across 8 bases. This CDR3 is CATSDPGQGVQYF. For the CDR3, the DNA is TGTGCCACCAGTGATCCTGGACAGGGTGTGCAGTATTTT.